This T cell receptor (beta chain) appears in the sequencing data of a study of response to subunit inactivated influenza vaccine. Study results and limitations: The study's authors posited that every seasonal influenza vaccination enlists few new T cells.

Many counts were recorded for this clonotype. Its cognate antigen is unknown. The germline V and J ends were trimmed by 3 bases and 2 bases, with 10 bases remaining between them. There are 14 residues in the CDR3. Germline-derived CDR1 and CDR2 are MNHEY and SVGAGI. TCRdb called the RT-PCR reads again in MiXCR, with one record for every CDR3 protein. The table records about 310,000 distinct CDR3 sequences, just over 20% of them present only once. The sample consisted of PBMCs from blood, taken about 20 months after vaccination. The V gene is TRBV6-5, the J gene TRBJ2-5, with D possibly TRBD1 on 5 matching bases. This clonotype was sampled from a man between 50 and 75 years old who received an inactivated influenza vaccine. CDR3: CASSYTQGQETQYF. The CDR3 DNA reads TGTGCCAGCAGTTATACTCAGGGACAAGAGACCCAGTACTTC.